The 12 T cell receptor beta chains below come from one sample, sequenced in a study of T cells in Graves' hyperthyroidism and ophthalmopathy. Amplification of TCR beta CDR3 regions was performed using RNA transcripts as template. With the HTBI primer set, the TCR CDR3 went through a first round of RT-PCR. TCRdb processed the multiplex PCR reads anew with MiXCR; each CDR3 protein has one entry. Of about 400,000 distinct CDR3 sequences in the sample, roughly 13% are singletons; the top ten hold 5.3%. Input material: blood. These receptors came from a woman under 30 with Graves' hyperthyroidism.

This clonotype came up many times. This chain uses TRBV28 with TRBJ1-5; 8 bases map to TRBD1. Germline CDR1 and CDR2: MDHEN and SYDVKM. This CDR3 has 15 residues. V gave up 6 bases and J gave up 7 bases; unmatched junction bases: 11. The CDR3 sequence is CASSRTGRKLQPQHF. The CDR3 DNA follows: TGTGCCAGCAGCCGGACAGGGCGTAAGTTGCAGCCCCAGCATTTT.

The chain links TRBV3-1 to TRBJ2-2; 12 nucleotides match TRBD1. Germline loops: CDR1 LGHDT, CDR2 YNNKEL (reference sequence). The CDR3 totals 15 residues. The V gene end was trimmed by 4 bases and the J gene end by 7 bases; junction bases not matched to a gene: 4. The CDR3 DNA reads TGTGCCAGCAGCCTGGGACAGGGGGCGATCGGGGAGCTGTTTTTT. This sequence encodes CASSLGQGAIGELFF.

This chain links TRBV4-1 with TRBJ2-7; D unclear. The CDR3 sequence is 13 residues long. Germline V gene data show CDR1 as MGHRA and CDR2 as YSYEKL. V was pared by 4 bases and J by 7 bases, with 14 bases between. CDR3 residues: CASSPGRSREQYF. DNA of the CDR3: TGCGCCAGCAGCCCAGGACGGAGTAGGGAGCAGTACTTC.

The chain employs TRBV6-2 or TRBV6-3 and TRBJ2-1; perhaps TRBD1 as D (5 bases). The V gene lost 8 bases and the J gene lost 4 bases, with 12 bases spanning the gap. CDR1 MNHEY and CDR2 SVGEGT come from the germline V gene. This CDR3 region has 13 residues. CDR3 in amino acids: CASGNRTYNEQFF. The CDR3 DNA is TGTGCCAGCGGGAACAGGACGTACAATGAGCAGTTCTTC.

This chain uses TRBV4-2 with TRBJ1-4; TRBD1 might be the D (6 bases). CDR3 length equals 15 residues. The V end lost 4 bases, the J end lost 7 bases, and 16 bases lay between the germline ends. CDR1 and CDR2 (germline): LGHNA, YNFKEQ. CDR3 amino acids: CASSPQGWMGEKLFF. Here the CDR3 DNA reads TGTGCCAGCAGCCCCCAGGGGTGGATGGGTGAAAAACTGTTTTTT.

This clonotype was observed a handful of times. The CDR3 spells CSARSGTLNYGYTF. The CDR3 nucleotides read TGCAGTGCTAGATCCGGGACACTTAACTATGGCTACACCTTC. The chain carries TRBV20-1 and TRBJ1-2, with D perhaps TRBD1 (6 bases). The V end was cut by 2 bases, the J end by 1 base, with 11 bases between. The germline V gene encodes CDR1 DFQATT and CDR2 SNEGSKA (reference sequence). The CDR3 totals 14 residues.

This clonotype was counted many times. This chain uses TRBV5-1 with TRBJ2-1, with 8 bases fitting TRBD2. Germline V gene lookup returns CDR1 SGHRS and CDR2 YFSETQ. The CDR3 has 18 amino acids. V was clipped by 4 bases and J by 6 bases; unmatched bases: 18. CDR3 nucleotide sequence: TGCGCCAGCAGCCTGCTCACGGGGGGGGGGCGATCCGGCAATGAGCAGTTCTTC. Its translation is CASSLLTGGGRSGNEQFF.

The table lists this clonotype with many counts. J is TRBJ2-1 and V is TRBV7-3; 10 nucleotides line up with TRBD2. The germline gives CDR1 SGHTA, CDR2 FQGTGA. V gave up 3 bases and J gave up 4 bases; unmatched junction bases: 3. The CDR3 is 15 amino acids. CDR3 amino acids: CASSLLAGEYNEQFF. The CDR3 nucleotides read TGTGCCAGCAGCTTGCTAGCGGGGGAGTACAATGAGCAGTTCTTC.

The table lists this clonotype with many counts. The chain carries TRBV28 and TRBJ1-2, with D possibly TRBD1 on 6 matching bases. With 7 bases removed from V and 4 bases from J, the gap between germline ends came to 13 bases. The CDR3 sequence is 13 residues long. The germline CDR1 and CDR2 sequences are MDHEN and SYDVKM. The CDR3 protein is CASTVTGGYGYTF. Written as DNA, the CDR3 is TGTGCCAGCACCGTGACAGGAGGCTATGGCTACACCTTC.

This clonotype was counted many times. This rearrangement joins TRBV11-2 to TRBJ2-1, with D unresolved. V was cut by 6 bases and J by 0 bases, with 24 bases left in between. Per germline, CDR1 SGHAT and CDR2 FQNNGV. CDR3 length: 19 residues. CDR3 nucleotides: TGTGCCAGCAGGAAGATCGGCGGAACTACACCTCGCTCCTACAATGAGCAGTTCTTC. Its translation: CASRKIGGTTPRSYNEQFF.

In its sample, this clonotype was seen many times. This rearrangement joins TRBV28 to TRBJ2-5; the D gene is possibly TRBD1 (6 bases). V gave up 4 bases and J gave up 5 bases, with 11 bases separating them. The length of the CDR3 is 13 residues. From germline, CDR1 is MDHEN and CDR2 SYDVKM. The CDR3 loop reads CASSSGQLETQYF. In DNA form, the CDR3 reads TGTGCCAGCAGTTCCGGACAGTTGGAGACCCAGTACTTC.

This clonotype has at least ten counts. The V gene is TRBV2, the J gene TRBJ2-1, with D uncertain. Trimming stripped 6 bases from V and 6 bases from J, with 12 bases between. This CDR3 has 13 residues. Germline V gene lookup returns CDR1 SNHLY and CDR2 FYNNEI. The CDR3 bases are TGTGCCAGCAGCCCCACGTCCCCCAATGAGCAGTTCTTC. This translates into CASSPTSPNEQFF.